Each of the 2 T cell receptor beta chains below was sequenced from the same sample in a study of blood T cell repertoires in COVID-19. Sequencing used immunoSEQ multiplex PCR; TCRdb keeps in-frame clones, though not all of them. The table has about 130,000 clones, roughly 85% seen once. Sequenced material: peripheral blood. The receptors were gathered from a woman of 80 years or more with COVID-19, enrolled during active disease.

V gene TRBV5-1 combines with J gene TRBJ1-6; D not resolved. V lost 0 bases and J lost 13, with 11 bases in between. The CDR3 runs to 13 residues. The V gene's germline CDR1 is SGHRS and CDR2 YFSETQ. This CDR3 is CASSLEGREPLHF. CDR3 coding DNA: TGCGCCAGCAGCTTGGAAGGGAGGGAGCCCCTCCACTTT.

The V and J genes are TRBV19 and TRBJ1-5; 7 positions agree with TRBD1. The CDR3 is 14 residues long. CDR1 and CDR2 from the germline V gene are LNHDA and SQIVND (reference sequence). V trimming: 10 bases; J trimming: 4 bases; junction bases outside the gene matches: 10. CDR3 sequence (DNA): TGTGCCACTTCACTGGACAGGATAAATCAGCCCCAGCATTTT. Translated: CATSLDRINQPQHF.